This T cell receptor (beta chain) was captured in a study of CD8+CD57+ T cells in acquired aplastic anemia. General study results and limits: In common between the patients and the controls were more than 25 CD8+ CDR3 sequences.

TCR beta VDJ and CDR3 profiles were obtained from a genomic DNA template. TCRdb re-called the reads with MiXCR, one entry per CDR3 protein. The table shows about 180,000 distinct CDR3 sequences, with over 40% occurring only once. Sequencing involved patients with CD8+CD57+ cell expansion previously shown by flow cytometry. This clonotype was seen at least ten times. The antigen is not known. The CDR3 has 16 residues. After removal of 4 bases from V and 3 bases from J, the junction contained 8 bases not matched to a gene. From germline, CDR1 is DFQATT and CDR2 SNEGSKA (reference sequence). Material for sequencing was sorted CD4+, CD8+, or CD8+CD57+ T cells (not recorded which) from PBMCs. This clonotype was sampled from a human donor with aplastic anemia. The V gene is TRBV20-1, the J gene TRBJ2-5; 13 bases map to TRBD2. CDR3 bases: TGCAGTGCTAACCGCGGGGGACTAGCGGGAAAAGAGACCCAGTACTTC. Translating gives CSANRGGLAGKETQYF.